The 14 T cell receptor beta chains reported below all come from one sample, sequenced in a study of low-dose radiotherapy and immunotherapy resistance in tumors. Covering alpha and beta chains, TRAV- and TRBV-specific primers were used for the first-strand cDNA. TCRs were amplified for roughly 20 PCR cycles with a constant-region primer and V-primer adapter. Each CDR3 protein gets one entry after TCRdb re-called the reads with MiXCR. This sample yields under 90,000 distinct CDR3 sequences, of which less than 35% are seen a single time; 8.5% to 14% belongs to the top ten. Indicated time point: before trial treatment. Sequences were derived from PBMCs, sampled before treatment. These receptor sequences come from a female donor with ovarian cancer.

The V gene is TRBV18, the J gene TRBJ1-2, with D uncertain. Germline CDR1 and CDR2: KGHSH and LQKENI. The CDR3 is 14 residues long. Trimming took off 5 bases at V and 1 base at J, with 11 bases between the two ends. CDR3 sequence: CASSSRVGNYGYTF. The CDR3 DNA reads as TGTGCCAGCTCATCTCGGGTCGGTAACTATGGCTACACCTTC. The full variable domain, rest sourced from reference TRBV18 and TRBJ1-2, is NAGVMQNPRHLVRRRGQEARLRCSPMKGHSHVYWYRQLPEEGLKFMVYLQKENIIDESGMPKERFSAEFPKEGPSILRIQQVVRGDSAAYFCASSSRVGNYGYTFGSGTRLTVV.

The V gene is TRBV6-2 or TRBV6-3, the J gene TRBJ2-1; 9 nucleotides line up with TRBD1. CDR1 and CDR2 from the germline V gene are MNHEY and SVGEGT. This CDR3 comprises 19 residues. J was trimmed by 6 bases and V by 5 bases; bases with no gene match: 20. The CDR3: CASSGRDRAFAGVGNEQFF. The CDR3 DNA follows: TGTGCCAGCAGTGGTAGGGACAGGGCGTTTGCGGGGGTTGGCAATGAGCAGTTCTTC.

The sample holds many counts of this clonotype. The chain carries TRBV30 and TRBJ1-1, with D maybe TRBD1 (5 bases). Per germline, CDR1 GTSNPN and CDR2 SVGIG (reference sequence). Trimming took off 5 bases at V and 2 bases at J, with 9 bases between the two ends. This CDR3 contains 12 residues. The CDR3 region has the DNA TGTGCCTGGGGCGACAGTAACACTGAAGCTTTCTTT. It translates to CAWGDSNTEAFF.

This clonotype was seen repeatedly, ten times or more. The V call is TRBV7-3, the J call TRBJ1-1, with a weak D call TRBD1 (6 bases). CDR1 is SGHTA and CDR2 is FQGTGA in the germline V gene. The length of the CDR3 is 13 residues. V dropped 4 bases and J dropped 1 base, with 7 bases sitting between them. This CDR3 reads CASSSTGNTEAFF. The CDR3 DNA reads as TGTGCCAGCAGCTCGACAGGGAACACTGAAGCTTTCTTT.

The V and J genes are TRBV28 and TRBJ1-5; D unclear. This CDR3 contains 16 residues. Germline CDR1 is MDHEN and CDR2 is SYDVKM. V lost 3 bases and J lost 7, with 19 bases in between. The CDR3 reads CASSFNPRYSGQPQHF. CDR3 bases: TGTGCCAGCAGTTTTAATCCTCGTTACAGCGGACAGCCCCAGCATTTT. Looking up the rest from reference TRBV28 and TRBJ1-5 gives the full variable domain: DVKVTQSSRYLVKRTGEKVFLECVQDMDHENMFWYRQDPGLGLRLIYFSYDVKMKEKGDIPEGYSVSREKKERFSLILESASTNQTSMYLCASSFNPRYSGQPQHFGDGTRLSIL.

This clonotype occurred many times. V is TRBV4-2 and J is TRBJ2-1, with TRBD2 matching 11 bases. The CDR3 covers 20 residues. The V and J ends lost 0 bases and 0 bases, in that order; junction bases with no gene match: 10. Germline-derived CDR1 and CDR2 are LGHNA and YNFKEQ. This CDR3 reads CASSQDALAGGHSSYNEQFF. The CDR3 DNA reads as TGTGCCAGCAGCCAAGATGCCCTAGCGGGGGGCCACTCCTCCTACAATGAGCAGTTCTTC.

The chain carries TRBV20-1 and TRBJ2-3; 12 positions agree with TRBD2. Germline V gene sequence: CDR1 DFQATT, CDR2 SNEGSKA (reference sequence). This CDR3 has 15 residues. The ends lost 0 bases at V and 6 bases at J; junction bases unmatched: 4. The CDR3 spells CSARDLAGGGDTQYF. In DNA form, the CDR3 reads TGCAGTGCTAGAGATCTAGCGGGAGGGGGTGATACGCAGTATTTT.

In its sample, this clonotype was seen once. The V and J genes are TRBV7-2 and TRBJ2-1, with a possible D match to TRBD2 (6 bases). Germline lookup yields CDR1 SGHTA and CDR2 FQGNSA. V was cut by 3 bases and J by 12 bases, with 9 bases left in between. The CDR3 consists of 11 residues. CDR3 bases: TGTGCCAGCAGCTTCGGAGCGGGGCAGTTCTTC. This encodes CASSFGAGQFF.

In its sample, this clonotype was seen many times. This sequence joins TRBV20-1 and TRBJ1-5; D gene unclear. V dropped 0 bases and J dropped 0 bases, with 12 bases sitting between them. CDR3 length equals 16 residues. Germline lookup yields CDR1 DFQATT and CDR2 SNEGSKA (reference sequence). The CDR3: CSARDLTGNSNQPQHF. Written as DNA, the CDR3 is TGCAGTGCTAGAGATCTGACGGGCAATAGCAATCAGCCCCAGCATTTT.

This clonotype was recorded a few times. This CDR3 is CASSLVGYQETQYF. The CDR3 DNA reads TGCGCCAGCAGCTTGGTTGGGTACCAAGAGACCCAGTACTTC. The chain has TRBV5-1 and TRBJ2-5; D remains ambiguous. The CDR3 covers 14 residues. Trimming took 0 bases from V and 0 from J, leaving 6 bases between them. Germline CDR1 reads SGHRS; CDR2 reads YFSETQ.

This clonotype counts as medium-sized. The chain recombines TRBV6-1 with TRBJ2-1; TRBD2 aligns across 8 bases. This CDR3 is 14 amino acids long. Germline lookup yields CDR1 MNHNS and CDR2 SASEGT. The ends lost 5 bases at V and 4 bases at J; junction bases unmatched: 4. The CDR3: CASSSGGVYNEQFF. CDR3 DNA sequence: TGTGCCAGCAGTTCCGGGGGGGTGTACAATGAGCAGTTCTTC.

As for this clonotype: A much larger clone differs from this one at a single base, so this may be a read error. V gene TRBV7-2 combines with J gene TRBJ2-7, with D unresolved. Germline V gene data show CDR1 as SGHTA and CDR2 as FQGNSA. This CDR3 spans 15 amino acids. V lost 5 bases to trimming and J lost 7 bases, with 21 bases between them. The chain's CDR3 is CASSRRRSSYNEQYF. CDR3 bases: TGTGCCAGCAGCCGGAGAAGAAGCTCCTACAATGAGCAGTACTTC.

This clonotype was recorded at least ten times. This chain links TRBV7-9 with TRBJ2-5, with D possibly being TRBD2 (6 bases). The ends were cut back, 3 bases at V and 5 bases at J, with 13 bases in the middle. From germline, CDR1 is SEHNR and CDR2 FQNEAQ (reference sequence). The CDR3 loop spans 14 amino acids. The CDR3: CASSFGASDETQYF. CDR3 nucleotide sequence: TGTGCCAGCAGCTTTGGGGCTAGCGATGAGACCCAGTACTTC.

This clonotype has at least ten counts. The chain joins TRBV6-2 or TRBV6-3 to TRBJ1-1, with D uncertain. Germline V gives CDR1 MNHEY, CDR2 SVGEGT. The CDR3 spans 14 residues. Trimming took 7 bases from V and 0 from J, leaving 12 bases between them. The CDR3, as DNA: TGTGCCAGCAAGGCACAGCCAATGAACACTGAAGCTTTCTTT. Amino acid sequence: CASKAQPMNTEAFF.